The entry below gives a single TCR beta chain sequence along with its context. The specificity of this receptor is unknown. Base-call qualities are not available, and no considerably larger clone is one nucleotide away. The protocol used for the library was the immunoSEQ multiplex PCR assay. TCRdb took over this immuneACCESS table, retaining in-frame rearrangements with V and J assigned. Such tables are incomplete; in checked studies, under half of the missing clones stem from an unresolved V gene, and the remainder is unexplained. The sample has 25,000 to 35,000 clones on record, about nine tenths of them singletons. The ten largest clones capture approximately 5% of the sample. The data are from a study of T cell changes during pregnancy in multiple sclerosis (dated by TCRdb to about 2019). In terms of the full investigation: The study examined how the T cell repertoire changed over the course of pregnancy in women with multiple sclerosis.

Its CDR3 holds 12 amino acids, cysteine through phenylalanine. Only the CDR3 portion is preserved as DNA: 36 bases, with reading frame beginning at the first base. The germline V gene supplies CDR1 SGHTS and CDR2 YDEGEE. Cut back by 2 bases and 9 bases, the V and J ends lie 12 bases apart. The receptor was isolated from a female donor with multiple sclerosis, enrolled in a pregnancy study. The chain joins TRBV5-8 to TRBJ2-7; TRBD2 is a possible D gene, resting on 5 matching bases. The sequenced sample was CD8+ T cells from peripheral blood mononuclear cells, obtained in the first trimester of pregnancy. The nucleotides read TGTGCCAGCAGCTTAGGGAGCAGCGGGCAGTACTTC. This sequence encodes CASSLGSSGQYF.